What follows describes a single TCR beta chain. TCRdb's copy holds only in-frame clones and misses some; the assay was immunoSEQ multiplex PCR. The sample includes roughly 200,000 clones, about 82% of them seen just once. This record belongs to a study of blood T cell repertoires in COVID-19. The germline V gene has CDR1 PRHDT and CDR2 FYEKMQ (reference sequence). The CDR3 has 12 residues. The V end lost 5 bases, the J end lost 7 bases, and 9 bases lay between the germline ends. The sequence was obtained from a man in his forties or fifties with acute COVID-19. Sequencing input: PBMCs or T cells enriched from blood (not recorded which). The chain carries TRBV13 and TRBJ2-1; TRBD2 is a possible D gene (6 bases). CDR3 coding DNA: TGTGCCAGCAGCCCAGGGACTAATGAGCAGTTCTTC. This sequence encodes CASSPGTNEQFF. Full variable domain (rest looked up from reference TRBV13 and TRBJ2-1): AAGVIQSPRHLIKEKRETATLKCYPIPRHDTVYWYQQGPGQDPQFLISFYEKMQSDKGSIPDRFSAQQFSDYHSELNMSSLELGDSALYFCASSPGTNEQFFGPGTRLTVL.